Described below is a single T cell receptor (beta chain) sequence and its context. Its specific antigen is unknown. One base away there is no much larger clone; base qualities are not given. High-throughput TCR beta sequencing profiled peripheral blood CD8+ and CD4+ T cells from healthy donors, Susac syndrome patients and multiple sclerosis patients. The Susac syndrome patients fulfilled recently defined diagnostic criteria for either definite or probable disease. Bulk CD8+ and CD4+ T cells were purified by magnetic negative isolation, whereas CD8+ TEMRA cells were enriched by FACS. Blood was collected in EDTA tubes and processed within 24 hours, with PBMCs isolated through density gradient centrifugation. PBMCs destined for TCR sequencing were cryopreserved in liquid nitrogen and later thawed in a 37 °C water bath. A purity of at least 90% was achieved for sorted or isolated CD4+, CD8+ and CD8+ TEMRA cells.

This sample is drawn from a study of CD8 T cells in Susac syndrome (dated by TCRdb to the late 2010s). As for the study more broadly: Of the Susac syndrome patients who were sequenced, roughly 8 were in clinical remission while about six had clinically active disease. Clonality of the CD8+ T cell repertoire was compared between more than 10 healthy donors, some 14 Susac syndrome patients and approximately 16 multiple sclerosis patients. At blood withdrawal, Susac syndrome patients were therapy-naive, treated with corticosteroids (with IVIg additionally given to some), or treated with IVIg alone. The study used repertoire sequencing to test whether antigen drove CD8+ T cell activation and differentiation in Susac syndrome.

RNA was extracted with the RNeasy kit and roughly 0.45 to 1 ug was reverse transcribed using random hexamers. The immunoSEQ multiplex PCR assay, covering 54 Vbeta and 13 Jbeta segments, was used to amplify TCR beta CDR3 regions. To correct PCR amplification bias, a synthetic template baseline was used for both primer optimization and computational correction. The study's own analysis went as follows. Reads were annotated to V, D and J genes according to IMGT and were analyzed with immunoSEQ Analyzer, with only productive sequences retained. Clonality was calculated as one minus the Shannon entropy normalized by log2 of the number of productive unique sequences. Public and private clones were assessed among the 100 most prevalent clones of each patient and control. Clones were defined as Susac-specific if absent from the healthy and MS cohorts, from around 1,000 published viral clones and from other ImmuneACCESS disease sequences. The public reads were quality trimmed at Q25 with fastp and then assembled into clones with MiXCR by TCRdb, keeping productive beta chains. Identical CDR3 protein sequences are pooled into one entry, listed with their most common genes and DNA. TCRdb, not the original authors, processed these V and J calls. The sample table shows 65,000 to 100,000 distinct CDR3 sequences, and 95% to 96% are seen once. Jointly, the top ten make up roughly 0.44% of the sample.

Results the study describes overall, beyond this receptor: The number of individuals in the TCR sequencing and HLA analysis was acknowledged as relatively small. Clonal expansion was observed in Susac syndrome CD8+ repertoires, with the highest expansion in CD8+ TEMRA cells and greater expansion in clinically active than in remitting patients. About 15 Susac-specific public clones were identified in the total CD8+ repertoire, and roughly five Susac-specific public clones were identified in the CD8+ TEMRA repertoire.

Sequencing was performed on CD8+ T cells from PBMCs. This receptor was identified in a human donor with Susac syndrome.

The CDR3 region reads CASSPGLAGHSTDTQYF. The DNA reads TGTGCCAGCAGCCCGGGACTAGCGGGACATAGCACAGATACGCAGTATTTT. The sequence joins TRBV7-3 to TRBJ2-3; 13 bases in the junction line up with TRBD2. The CDR3 holds 17 amino acids from the cysteine to the phenylalanine. Only the CDR3 portion is preserved as DNA: 51 bases, with reading frame beginning at the first base. The germline V gene specifies SGHTA as CDR1 and FQGTGA as CDR2. From V the trimming removes 5 bases and from J it removes 0 bases, while the gene matches leave 5 bases of the junction unaccounted for.